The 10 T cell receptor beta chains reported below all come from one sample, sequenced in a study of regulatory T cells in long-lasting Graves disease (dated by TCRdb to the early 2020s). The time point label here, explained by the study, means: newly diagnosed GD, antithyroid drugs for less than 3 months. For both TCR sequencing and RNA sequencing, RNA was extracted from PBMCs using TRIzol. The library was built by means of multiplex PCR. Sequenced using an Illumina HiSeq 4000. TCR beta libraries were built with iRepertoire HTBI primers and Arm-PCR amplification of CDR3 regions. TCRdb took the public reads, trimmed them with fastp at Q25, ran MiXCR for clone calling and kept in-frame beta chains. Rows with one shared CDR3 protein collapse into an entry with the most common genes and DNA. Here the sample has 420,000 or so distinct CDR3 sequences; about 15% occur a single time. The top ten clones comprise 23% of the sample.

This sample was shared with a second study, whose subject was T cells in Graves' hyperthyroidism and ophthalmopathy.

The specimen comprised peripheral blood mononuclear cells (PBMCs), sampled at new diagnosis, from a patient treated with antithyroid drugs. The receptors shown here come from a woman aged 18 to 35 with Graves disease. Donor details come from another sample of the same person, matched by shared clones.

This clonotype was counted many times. CDR3 nucleotides: TGTGCCAGCAGCAAACGACAGGGGATAAACTATGGCTACACCTTC. It encodes CASSKRQGINYGYTF. V and J are TRBV27 and TRBJ1-2, with 8 bases identical to TRBD1. The CDR3 consists of 15 residues. With 6 bases clipped from V and 2 bases from J, the junction kept 8 bases outside the gene matches. Per germline, CDR1 MNHEY and CDR2 SMNVEV (reference sequence).

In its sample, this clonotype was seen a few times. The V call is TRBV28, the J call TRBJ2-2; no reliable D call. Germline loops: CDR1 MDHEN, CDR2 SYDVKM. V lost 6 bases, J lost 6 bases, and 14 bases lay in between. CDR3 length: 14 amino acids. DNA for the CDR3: TGTGCCAGCAGGCCTAGTAGTAACCCCGGGGAGCTGTTTTTT. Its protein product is CASRPSSNPGELFF.

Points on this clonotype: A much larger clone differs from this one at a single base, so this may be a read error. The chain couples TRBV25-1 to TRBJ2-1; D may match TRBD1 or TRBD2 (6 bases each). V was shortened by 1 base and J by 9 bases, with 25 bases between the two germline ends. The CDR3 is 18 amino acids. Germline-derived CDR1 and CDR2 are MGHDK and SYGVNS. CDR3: CASSEWGARDMRGVEQFF. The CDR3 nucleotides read TGTGCCAGCAGTGAATGGGGGGCGAGGGACATGAGAGGGGTTGAGCAGTTCTTC. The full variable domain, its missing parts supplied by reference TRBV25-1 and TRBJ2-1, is EADIYQTPRYLVIGTGKKITLECSQTMGHDKMYWYQQDPGMELHLIHYSYGVNSTEKGDLSSESTVSRIRTEHFPLTLESARPSHTSQYLCASSEWGARDMRGVEQFFGPGTRLTVL.

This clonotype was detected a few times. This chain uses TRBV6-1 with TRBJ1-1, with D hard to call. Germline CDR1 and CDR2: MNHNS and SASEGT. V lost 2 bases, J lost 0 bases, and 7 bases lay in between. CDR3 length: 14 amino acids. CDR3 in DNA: TGTGCCAGCAGTGAATCTCACCTGAACACTGAAGCTTTCTTT. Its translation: CASSESHLNTEAFF.

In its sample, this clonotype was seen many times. The CDR3: CASSSGSVNEKLFF. Written as DNA, the CDR3 is TGTGCCAGCAGCTCAGGGTCGGTGAATGAAAAACTGTTTTTT. The rearrangement uses TRBV5-5 and TRBJ1-4; a possible D gene is TRBD1 (5 bases). CDR1 SGHKS and CDR2 YYEKEE come from the germline V gene (reference sequence). Trimming pared 3 bases from V and 5 bases from J, leaving 11 bases between. This CDR3 is built from 14 residues.

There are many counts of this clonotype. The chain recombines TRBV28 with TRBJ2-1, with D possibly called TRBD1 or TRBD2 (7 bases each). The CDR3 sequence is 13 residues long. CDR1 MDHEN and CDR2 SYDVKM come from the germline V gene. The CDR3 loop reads CAARGGSYNEQFF. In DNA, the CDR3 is TGTGCTGCCAGGGGGGGCTCCTACAATGAGCAGTTCTTC. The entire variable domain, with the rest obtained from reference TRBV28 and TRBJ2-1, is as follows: DVKVTQSSRYLVKRTGEKVFLECVQDMDHENMFWYRQDPGLGLRLIYFSYDVKMKEKGDIPEGYSVSREKKERFSLILESASTNQTSMYLCAARGGSYNEQFFGPGTRLTVL.

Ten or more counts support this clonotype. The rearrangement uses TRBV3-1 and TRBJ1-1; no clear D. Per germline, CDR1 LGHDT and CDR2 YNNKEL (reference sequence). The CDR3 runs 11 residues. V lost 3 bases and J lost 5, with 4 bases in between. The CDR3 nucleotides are TGTGCCAGCAGCCAGCGGACTGAAGCTTTCTTT. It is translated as CASSQRTEAFF.

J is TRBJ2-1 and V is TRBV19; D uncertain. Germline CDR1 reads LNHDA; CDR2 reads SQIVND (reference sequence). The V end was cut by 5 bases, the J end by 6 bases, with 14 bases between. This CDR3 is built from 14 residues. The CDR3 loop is CASSPPWQPNEQFF. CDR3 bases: TGTGCCAGTAGTCCGCCGTGGCAGCCCAATGAGCAGTTCTTC. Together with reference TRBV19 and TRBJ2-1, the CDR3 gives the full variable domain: DGGITQSPKYLFRKEGQNVTLSCEQNLNHDAMYWYRQDPGQGLRLIYYSQIVNDFQKGDIAEGYSVSREKKESFPLTVTSAQKNPTAFYLCASSPPWQPNEQFFGPGTRLTVL.

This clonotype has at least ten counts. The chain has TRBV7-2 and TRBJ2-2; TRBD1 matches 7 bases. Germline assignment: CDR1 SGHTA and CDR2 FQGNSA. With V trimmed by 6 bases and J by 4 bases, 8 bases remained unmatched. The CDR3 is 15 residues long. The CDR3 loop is CASRSGTDPTGELFF. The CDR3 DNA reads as TGTGCCAGCAGGTCCGGGACAGACCCCACCGGGGAGCTGTTTTTT.

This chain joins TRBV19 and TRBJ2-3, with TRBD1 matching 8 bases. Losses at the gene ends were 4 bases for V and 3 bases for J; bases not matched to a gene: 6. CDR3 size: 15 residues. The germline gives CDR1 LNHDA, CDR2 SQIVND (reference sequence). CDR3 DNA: TGTGCCAGTAGTACAGGGGGCTTCGATACAGATACGCAGTATTTT. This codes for CASSTGGFDTDTQYF. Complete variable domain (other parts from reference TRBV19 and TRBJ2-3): DGGITQSPKYLFRKEGQNVTLSCEQNLNHDAMYWYRQDPGQGLRLIYYSQIVNDFQKGDIAEGYSVSREKKESFPLTVTSAQKNPTAFYLCASSTGGFDTDTQYFGPGTRLTVL.